A single sample is the source of the 14 T cell receptor beta chains below, sequenced in a study of blood T cell repertoires in COVID-19. The table came from immunoSEQ multiplex PCR; TCRdb's copy has only in-frame clones and leaves some out. The table has tens of thousands of clones, about four fifths seen once; the top ten hold roughly 7.4%. Sequences were obtained from peripheral blood. These receptors came from a human donor in a cohort sampled during active COVID-19.

This clone was seen only a few times. The rearrangement links TRBV5-6 to TRBJ1-2; 7 positions match TRBD1. CDR1 is SGHDT, CDR2 YYEEEE, per germline. The V segment lost 4 bases and the J segment 8 bases; nucleotides outside the gene matches: 17. This CDR3 is built from 16 residues. The CDR3 protein is CASSRDEYRGIGGYTF. CDR3 nucleotide sequence: TGTGCCAGCAGCCGGGACGAATACAGGGGTATCGGAGGCTACACCTTC.

The chain joins TRBV5-1 to TRBJ2-7; D is perhaps TRBD2 (7 bases). The V end was cut by 0 bases, the J end by 6 bases, with 10 bases between. This CDR3 has 13 residues. Germline-derived CDR1 and CDR2 are SGHRS and YFSETQ. The DNA of the CDR3 is TGCGCCAGCAGCTTGGAGGCGGGGGCCGAGCAGTACTTC. Translating it yields CASSLEAGAEQYF.

V is TRBV5-1 and J is TRBJ2-5; no firm D call. CDR1 is SGHRS and CDR2 is YFSETQ in the germline V gene. This CDR3 spans 13 amino acids. V was pared by 0 bases and J by 1 base, with 4 bases between. The CDR3 DNA reads TGCGCCAGCAGCTTGGGACTCCAAGAGACCCAGTACTTC. This sequence encodes CASSLGLQETQYF.

The J gene is TRBJ2-2, the V gene TRBV7-2; perhaps TRBD2 as D (6 bases). This CDR3 region has 14 residues. Per the germline V gene, CDR1 is SGHTA and CDR2 is FQGNSA. The V end lost 5 bases, the J end lost 6 bases, and 13 bases lay between the germline ends. The CDR3 bases are TGTGCCAGCAGCCCCGCGGGGCGGGCCGGGGAGCTGTTTTTT. Its translation is CASSPAGRAGELFF.

The chain has TRBV10-2 and TRBJ2-3; TRBD2 agrees at 8 bases. The CDR3 contains 19 residues. Trimming at V came to 6 bases and at J to 0 bases, leaving 17 bases not matched to a gene. Germline loops: CDR1 WSHSY, CDR2 SAAADI. For the CDR3, the DNA is TGCGCCAGCAGAGTGGGCAGCGGGGGACGAGGGATAAGCACAGATACGCAGTATTTT. This codes for CASRVGSGGRGISTDTQYF.

The CDR3 protein is CAWSTPSGDLQETQYF. DNA for the CDR3: TGTGCCTGGAGTACCCCTAGCGGGGACCTCCAAGAGACCCAGTACTTC. This chain joins TRBV30 and TRBJ2-5; 9 bases fit TRBD2. Trimming removed 2 bases from V and 1 base from J; junction bases left unmatched: 8. The CDR3 loop spans 16 amino acids. Germline lookup yields CDR1 GTSNPN and CDR2 SVGIG (reference sequence).

The CDR3 reads CASSTPLGAGKQETQYF. Here the CDR3 DNA reads TGTGCCAGTAGTACCCCCCTGGGAGCGGGGAAACAAGAGACCCAGTACTTC. V and J are TRBV19 and TRBJ2-5; 7 bases agree with TRBD2. J gave up 2 bases and V 4 bases, and 13 bases lay outside the gene matches. The CDR3 is 17 residues long. Germline V lookup: CDR1 LNHDA, CDR2 SQIVND (reference sequence).

This clone has only one observation. V usage is TRBV4-3 and J usage is TRBJ2-2, with 7 bases aligning to TRBD2. This CDR3 is 16 amino acids long. V dropped 0 bases and J dropped 4; count of bases not matched to a gene: 5. Per germline, CDR1 LGHNA and CDR2 YSLEER. CDR3: CASSQDPAGTTGELFF. The CDR3 coding sequence is TGCGCCAGCAGCCAAGATCCAGCGGGGACCACCGGGGAGCTGTTTTTT.

This clone was seen more than once but under ten times. This sequence joins TRBV5-4 and TRBJ1-2; D gene ambiguous. V was pared by 3 bases and J by 5 bases, with 11 bases between. Germline V gene data show CDR1 as SGHNT and CDR2 as YYREEE (reference sequence). CDR3 size: 13 residues. CDR3 sequence reads: CASSYRDRYGYTF. The CDR3 DNA sequence: TGTGCCAGCAGCTACCGGGATAGGTATGGCTACACCTTC. The full variable domain, in which reference TRBV5-4 and TRBJ1-2 provide the parts outside the CDR3, is ETGVTQSPTHLIKTRGQQVTLRCSSQSGHNTVSWYQQALGQGPQFIFQYYREEENGRGNFPPRFSGLQFPNYSSELNVNALELDDSALYLCASSYRDRYGYTFGSGTRLTVV.

This clone was found once. J is TRBJ1-6 and V is TRBV7-2, with a weak D call TRBD1 (5 bases). V was shortened by 5 bases and J by 0 bases, with 11 bases between the two germline ends. The V gene's germline CDR1 is SGHTA and CDR2 FQGNSA. The CDR3 has 16 amino acids. Here the CDR3 reads CASSTRGSSYNSPLHF. CDR3 DNA: TGTGCCAGCAGCACCCGGGGGAGCTCCTATAATTCACCCCTCCACTTT.

The chain carries TRBV3-1 (or the pseudogene TRBV3-2) and TRBJ1-3, with no clear D. Germline CDR1 reads LGHDT; CDR2 reads YNNKEL (reference sequence). Deletions cut 10 bases from V and 4 bases from J, with 11 bases between. This CDR3 spans 12 amino acids. In DNA form, the CDR3 reads TGTGCCACCTCTCTCGGGGGAAACACCATATATTTT. It yields the protein CATSLGGNTIYF.

The genes are TRBV10-3 and TRBJ1-1; TRBD1 matches 8 bases. Germline CDR1 and CDR2: ENHRY and SYGVKD. V lost 6 bases to trimming and J lost 1 base; unmatched junction nucleotides: 10. The CDR3 consists of 16 residues. This chain's CDR3 is CAIRSRTGSANTEAFF. The CDR3 bases are TGTGCCATCAGATCCCGGACAGGGTCGGCGAACACTGAAGCTTTCTTT.

The V gene is TRBV5-1, the J gene TRBJ2-5; D unclear. The CDR3 is 12 amino acids. CDR1 is SGHRS and CDR2 is YFSETQ in the germline V gene. The V and J ends lost 6 bases and 1 base respectively, with 7 bases between them. The CDR3 nucleotides read TGCGCCAGCATGCGTCCCCAAGAGACCCAGTACTTC. Translating gives CASMRPQETQYF.

The rearrangement joins TRBV29-1 to TRBJ2-3, with TRBD2 matching 13 bases. Germline loops: CDR1 SQVTM, CDR2 ANQGSEA. The CDR3 is made up of 16 amino acids. V was pared by 8 bases and J by 0 bases, with 8 bases of the junction left unmatched. The DNA of the CDR3 is TGCAGCTTCGGGACTAGCGGGGCCCCGAGCACAGATACGCAGTATTTT. Its protein product is CSFGTSGAPSTDTQYF.